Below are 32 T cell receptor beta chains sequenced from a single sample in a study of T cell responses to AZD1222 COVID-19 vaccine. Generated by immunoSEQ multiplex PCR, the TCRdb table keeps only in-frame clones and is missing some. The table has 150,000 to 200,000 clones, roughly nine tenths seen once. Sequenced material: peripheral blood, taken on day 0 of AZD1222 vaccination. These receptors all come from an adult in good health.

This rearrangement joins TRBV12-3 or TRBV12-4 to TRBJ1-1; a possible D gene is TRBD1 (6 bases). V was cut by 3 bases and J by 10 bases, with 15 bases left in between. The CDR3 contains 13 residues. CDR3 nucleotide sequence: TGTGCCAGCAGTTTTGGGAGGGGAGGGGGAGCTTTCTTT. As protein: CASSFGRGGGAFF.

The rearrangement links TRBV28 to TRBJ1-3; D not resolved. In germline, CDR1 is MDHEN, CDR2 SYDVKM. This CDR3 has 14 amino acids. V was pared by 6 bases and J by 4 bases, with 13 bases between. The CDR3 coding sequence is TGTGCCAGCAGCCCCCCGTCTACCGGAAACACCATATATTTT. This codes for CASSPPSTGNTIYF.

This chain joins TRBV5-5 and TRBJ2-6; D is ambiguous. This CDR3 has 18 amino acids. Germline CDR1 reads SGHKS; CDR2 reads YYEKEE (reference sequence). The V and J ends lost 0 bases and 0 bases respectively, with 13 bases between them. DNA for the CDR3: TGTGCCAGCAGCTTGGGAGTGGCAGTGAGCTCTGGGGCCAACGTCCTGACTTTC. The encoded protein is CASSLGVAVSSGANVLTF. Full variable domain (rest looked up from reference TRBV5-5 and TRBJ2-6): DAGVTQSPTHLIKTRGQQVTLRCSPISGHKSVSWYQQVLGQGPQFIFQYYEKEERGRGNFPDRFSARQFPNYSSELNVNALLLGDSALYLCASSLGVAVSSGANVLTFGAGSRLTVL.

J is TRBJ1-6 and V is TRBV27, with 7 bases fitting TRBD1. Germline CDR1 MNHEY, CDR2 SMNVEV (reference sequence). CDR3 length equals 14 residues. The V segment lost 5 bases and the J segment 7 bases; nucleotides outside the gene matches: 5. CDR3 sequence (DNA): TGTGCCAGCAGTCCTGGACAGGAAAATTCACCCCTCCACTTT. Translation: CASSPGQENSPLHF.

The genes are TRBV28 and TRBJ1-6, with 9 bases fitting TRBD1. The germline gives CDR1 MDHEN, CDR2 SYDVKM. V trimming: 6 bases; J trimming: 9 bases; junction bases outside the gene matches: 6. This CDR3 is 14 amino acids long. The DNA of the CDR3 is TGTGCCAGCAGCTCCGGACAGGGGACTTCACCCCTCCACTTT. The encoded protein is CASSSGQGTSPLHF.

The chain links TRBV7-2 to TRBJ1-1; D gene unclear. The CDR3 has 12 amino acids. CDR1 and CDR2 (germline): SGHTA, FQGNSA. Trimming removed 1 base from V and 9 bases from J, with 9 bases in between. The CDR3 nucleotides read TGTGCCAGCAGCTTAGGGACCGCTAAAGCTTTCTTT. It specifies CASSLGTAKAFF.

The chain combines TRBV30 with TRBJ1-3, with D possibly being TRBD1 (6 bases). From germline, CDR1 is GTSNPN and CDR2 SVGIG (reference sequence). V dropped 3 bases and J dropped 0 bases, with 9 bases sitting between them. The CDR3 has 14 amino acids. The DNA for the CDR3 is TGTGCCTGGAGAACAGGGTTCTCTGGAAACACCATATATTTT. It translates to CAWRTGFSGNTIYF.

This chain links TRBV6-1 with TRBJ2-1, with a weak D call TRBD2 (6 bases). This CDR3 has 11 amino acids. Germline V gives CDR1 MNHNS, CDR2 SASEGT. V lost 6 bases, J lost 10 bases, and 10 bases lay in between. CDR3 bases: TGTGCCAGCAGCTCCCTAGCGGAGCAGTTCTTC. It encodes CASSSLAEQFF.

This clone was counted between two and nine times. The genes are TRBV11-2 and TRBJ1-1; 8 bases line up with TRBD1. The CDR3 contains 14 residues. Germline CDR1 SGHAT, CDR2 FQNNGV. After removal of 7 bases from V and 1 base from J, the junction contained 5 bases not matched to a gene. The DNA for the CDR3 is TGTGCCAGCAAAATCGACAGGGGGAACACTGAAGCTTTCTTT. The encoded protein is CASKIDRGNTEAFF.

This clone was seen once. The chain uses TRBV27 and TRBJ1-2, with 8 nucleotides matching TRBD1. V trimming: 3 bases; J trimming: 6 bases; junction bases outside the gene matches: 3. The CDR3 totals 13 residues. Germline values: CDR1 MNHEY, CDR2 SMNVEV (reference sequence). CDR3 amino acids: CASSFWTGNGYTF. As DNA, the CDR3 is TGTGCCAGCAGTTTTTGGACAGGGAATGGCTACACCTTC.

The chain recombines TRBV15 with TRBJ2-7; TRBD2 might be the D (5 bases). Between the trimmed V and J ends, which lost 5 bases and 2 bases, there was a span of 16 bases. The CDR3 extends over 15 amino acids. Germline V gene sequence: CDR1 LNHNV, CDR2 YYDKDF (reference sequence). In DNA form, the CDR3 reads TGTGCCACCAGCGCCAGGCGGGCGGGCCCCTACGAGCAGTACTTC. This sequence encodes CATSARRAGPYEQYF.

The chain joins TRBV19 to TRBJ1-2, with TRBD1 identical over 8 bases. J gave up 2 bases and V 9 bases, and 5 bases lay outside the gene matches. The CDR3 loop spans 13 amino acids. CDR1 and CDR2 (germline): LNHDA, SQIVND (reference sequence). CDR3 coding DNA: TGTGCCAGCCGGGGACAGGAGAACTATGGCTACACCTTC. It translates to CASRGQENYGYTF.

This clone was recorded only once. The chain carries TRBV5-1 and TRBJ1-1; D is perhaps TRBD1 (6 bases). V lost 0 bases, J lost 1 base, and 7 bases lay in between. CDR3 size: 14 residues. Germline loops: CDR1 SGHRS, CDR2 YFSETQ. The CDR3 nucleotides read TGCGCCAGCAGCTTGGGAGGGGGGAACACTGAAGCTTTCTTT. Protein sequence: CASSLGGGNTEAFF.

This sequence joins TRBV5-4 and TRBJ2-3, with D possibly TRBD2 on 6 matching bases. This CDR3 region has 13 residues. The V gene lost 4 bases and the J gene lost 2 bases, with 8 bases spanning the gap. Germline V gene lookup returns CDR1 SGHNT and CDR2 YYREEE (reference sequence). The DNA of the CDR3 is TGTGCCAGCAGCCGGGACTTCACAGATACGCAGTATTTT. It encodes CASSRDFTDTQYF.

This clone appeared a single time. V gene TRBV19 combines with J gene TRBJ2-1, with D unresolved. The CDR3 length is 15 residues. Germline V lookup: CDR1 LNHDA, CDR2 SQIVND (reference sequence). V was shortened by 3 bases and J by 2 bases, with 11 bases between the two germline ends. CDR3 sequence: CASSIGRAPYNEQFF. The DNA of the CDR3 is TGTGCCAGTAGTATCGGTAGGGCGCCCTACAATGAGCAGTTCTTC.

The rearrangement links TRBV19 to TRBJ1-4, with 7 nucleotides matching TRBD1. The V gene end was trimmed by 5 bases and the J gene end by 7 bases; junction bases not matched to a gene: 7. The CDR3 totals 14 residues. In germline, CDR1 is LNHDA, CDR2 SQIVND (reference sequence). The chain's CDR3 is CASSPWTGLEKLFF. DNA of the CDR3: TGTGCCAGTAGTCCCTGGACAGGTCTTGAAAAACTGTTTTTT.

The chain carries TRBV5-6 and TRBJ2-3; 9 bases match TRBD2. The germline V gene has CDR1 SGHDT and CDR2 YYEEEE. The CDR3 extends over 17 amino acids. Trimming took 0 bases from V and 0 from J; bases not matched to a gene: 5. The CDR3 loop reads CASSLVTSGSSTDTQYF. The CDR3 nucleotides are TGTGCCAGCAGCTTGGTGACTAGCGGTTCAAGCACAGATACGCAGTATTTT.

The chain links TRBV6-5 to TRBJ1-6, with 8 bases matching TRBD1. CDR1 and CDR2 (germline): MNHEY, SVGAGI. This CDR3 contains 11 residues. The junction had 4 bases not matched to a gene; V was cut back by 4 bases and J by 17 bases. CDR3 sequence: CASSSGQGFHF. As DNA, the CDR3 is TGTGCCAGCAGTTCCGGACAGGGCTTCCACTTT.

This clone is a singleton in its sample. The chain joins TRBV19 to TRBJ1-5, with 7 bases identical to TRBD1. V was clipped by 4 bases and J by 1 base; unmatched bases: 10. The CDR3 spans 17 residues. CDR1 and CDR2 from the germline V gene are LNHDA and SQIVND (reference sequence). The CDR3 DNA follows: TGTGCCAGTAGTAGATTAGGGGGCGGCGGAAGCAATCAGCCCCAGCATTTT. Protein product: CASSRLGGGGSNQPQHF.

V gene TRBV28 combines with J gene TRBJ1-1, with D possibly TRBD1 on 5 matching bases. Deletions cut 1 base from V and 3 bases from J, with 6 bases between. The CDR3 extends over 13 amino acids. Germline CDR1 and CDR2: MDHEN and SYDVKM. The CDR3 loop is CASSLSRDTEAFF. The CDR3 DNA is TGTGCCAGCAGTTTATCCAGGGACACTGAAGCTTTCTTT.

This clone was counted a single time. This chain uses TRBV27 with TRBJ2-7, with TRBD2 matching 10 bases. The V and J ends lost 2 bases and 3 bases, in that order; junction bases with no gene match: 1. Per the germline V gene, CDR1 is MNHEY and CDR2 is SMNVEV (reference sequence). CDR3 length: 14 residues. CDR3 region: CASSLIAGGYEQYF. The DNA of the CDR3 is TGTGCCAGCAGTTTAATAGCGGGAGGCTACGAGCAGTACTTC.

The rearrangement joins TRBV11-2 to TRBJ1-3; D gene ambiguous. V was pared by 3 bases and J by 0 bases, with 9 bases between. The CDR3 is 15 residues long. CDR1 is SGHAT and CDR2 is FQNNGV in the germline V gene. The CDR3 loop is CASSLGGNSGNTIYF. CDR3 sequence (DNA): TGTGCCAGCAGCTTGGGCGGAAACTCTGGAAACACCATATATTTT.

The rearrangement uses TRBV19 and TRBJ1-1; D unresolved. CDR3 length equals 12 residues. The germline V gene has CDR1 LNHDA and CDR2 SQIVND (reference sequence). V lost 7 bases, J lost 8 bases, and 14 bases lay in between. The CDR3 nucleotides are TGTGCCAGTAAGGGTGCCCCGGCGGAAGCTTTCTTT. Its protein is CASKGAPAEAFF.

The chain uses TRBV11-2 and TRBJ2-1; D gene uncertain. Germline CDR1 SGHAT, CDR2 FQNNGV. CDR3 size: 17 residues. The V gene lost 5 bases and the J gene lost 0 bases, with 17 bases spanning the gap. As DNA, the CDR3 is TGTGCCAGCAGCCTGACATCGATGTTGAGCTCCTACAATGAGCAGTTCTTC. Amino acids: CASSLTSMLSSYNEQFF.

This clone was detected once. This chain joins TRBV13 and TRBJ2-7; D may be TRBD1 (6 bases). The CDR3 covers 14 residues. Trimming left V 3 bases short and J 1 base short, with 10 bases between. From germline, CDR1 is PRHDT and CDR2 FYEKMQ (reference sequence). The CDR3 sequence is CASSLGHGSYEQYF. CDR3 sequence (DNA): TGTGCCAGCAGCTTGGGACACGGATCCTACGAGCAGTACTTC. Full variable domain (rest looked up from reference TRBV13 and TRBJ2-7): AAGVIQSPRHLIKEKRETATLKCYPIPRHDTVYWYQQGPGQDPQFLISFYEKMQSDKGSIPDRFSAQQFSDYHSELNMSSLELGDSALYFCASSLGHGSYEQYFGPGTRLTVT.

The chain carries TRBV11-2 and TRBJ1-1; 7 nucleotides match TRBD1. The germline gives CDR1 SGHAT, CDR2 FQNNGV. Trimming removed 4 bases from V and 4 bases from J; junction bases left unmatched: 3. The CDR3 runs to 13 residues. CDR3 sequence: CASSSGTATEAFF. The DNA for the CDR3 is TGTGCCAGCAGCTCGGGGACAGCCACTGAAGCTTTCTTT.

The CDR3, as DNA: TGTGCCAGCAGCGCAACTAGCGCCCACACCGGGGAGCTGTTTTTT. As protein: CASSATSAHTGELFF. The genes are TRBV9 and TRBJ2-2; 7 bases fit TRBD2. V lost 3 bases, J lost 3 bases, and 5 bases stayed unmatched. CDR3 length: 15 residues. CDR1 is SGDLS, CDR2 YYNGEE, per germline.

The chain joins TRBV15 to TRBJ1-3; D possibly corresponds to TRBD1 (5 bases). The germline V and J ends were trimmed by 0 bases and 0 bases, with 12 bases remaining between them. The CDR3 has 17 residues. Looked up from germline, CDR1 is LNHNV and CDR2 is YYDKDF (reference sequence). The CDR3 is CATSRDPGTSSGNTIYF. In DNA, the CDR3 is TGTGCCACCAGCAGAGATCCCGGGACCAGCTCTGGAAACACCATATATTTT.

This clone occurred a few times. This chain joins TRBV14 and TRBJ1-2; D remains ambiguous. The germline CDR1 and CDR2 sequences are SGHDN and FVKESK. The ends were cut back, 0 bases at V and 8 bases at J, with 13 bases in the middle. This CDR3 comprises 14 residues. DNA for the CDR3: TGTGCCAGCAGCCAAGATGTGGCCCCGGGGGGCTACACCTTC. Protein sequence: CASSQDVAPGGYTF.

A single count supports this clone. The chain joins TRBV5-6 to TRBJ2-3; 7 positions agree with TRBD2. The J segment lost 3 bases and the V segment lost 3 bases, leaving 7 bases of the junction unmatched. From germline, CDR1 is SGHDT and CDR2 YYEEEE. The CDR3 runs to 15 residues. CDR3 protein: CASSSDGGRTDTQYF. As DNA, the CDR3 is TGTGCCAGCAGCTCTGATGGCGGGAGAACAGATACGCAGTATTTT.

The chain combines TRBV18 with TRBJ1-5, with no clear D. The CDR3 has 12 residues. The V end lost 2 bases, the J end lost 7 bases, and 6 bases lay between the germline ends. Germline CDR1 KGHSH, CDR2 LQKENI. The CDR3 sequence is CASSPGRQPQHF. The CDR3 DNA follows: TGTGCCAGCTCACCAGGTAGACAGCCCCAGCATTTT.

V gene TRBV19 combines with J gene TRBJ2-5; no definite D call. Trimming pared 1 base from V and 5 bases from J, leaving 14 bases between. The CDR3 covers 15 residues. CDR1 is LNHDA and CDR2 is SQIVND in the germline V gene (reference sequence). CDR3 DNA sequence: TGTGCCAGTAGTATAGGGTCGGGCTTCACGGAGACCCAGTACTTC. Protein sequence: CASSIGSGFTETQYF.